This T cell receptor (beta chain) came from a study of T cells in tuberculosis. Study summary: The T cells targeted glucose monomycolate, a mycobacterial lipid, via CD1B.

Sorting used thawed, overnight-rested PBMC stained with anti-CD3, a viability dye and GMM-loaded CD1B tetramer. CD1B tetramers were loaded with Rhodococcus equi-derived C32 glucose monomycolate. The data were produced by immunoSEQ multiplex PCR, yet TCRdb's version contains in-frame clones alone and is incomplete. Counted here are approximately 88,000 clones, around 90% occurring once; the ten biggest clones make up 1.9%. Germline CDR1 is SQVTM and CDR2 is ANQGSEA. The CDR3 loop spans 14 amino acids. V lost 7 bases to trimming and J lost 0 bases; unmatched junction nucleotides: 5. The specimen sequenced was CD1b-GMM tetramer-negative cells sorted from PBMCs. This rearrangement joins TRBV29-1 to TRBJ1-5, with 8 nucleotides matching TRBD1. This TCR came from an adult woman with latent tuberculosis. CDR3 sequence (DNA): TGCAGCGCTGGGACAGGCAATAGCAATCAGCCCCAGCATTTT. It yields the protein CSAGTGNSNQPQHF.